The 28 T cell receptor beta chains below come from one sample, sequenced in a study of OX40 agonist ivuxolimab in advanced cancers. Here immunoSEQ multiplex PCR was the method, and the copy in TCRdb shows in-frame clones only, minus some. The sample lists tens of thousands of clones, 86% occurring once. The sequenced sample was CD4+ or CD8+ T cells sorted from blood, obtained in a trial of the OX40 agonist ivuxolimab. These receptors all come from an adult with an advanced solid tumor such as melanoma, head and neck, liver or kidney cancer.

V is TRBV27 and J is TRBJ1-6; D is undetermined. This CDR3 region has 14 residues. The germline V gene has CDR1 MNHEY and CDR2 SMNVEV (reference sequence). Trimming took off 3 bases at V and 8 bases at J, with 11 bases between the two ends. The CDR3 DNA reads TGTGCCAGCAGTTTGCGGGGATCGTATTCACCCCTCCACTTT. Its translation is CASSLRGSYSPLHF.

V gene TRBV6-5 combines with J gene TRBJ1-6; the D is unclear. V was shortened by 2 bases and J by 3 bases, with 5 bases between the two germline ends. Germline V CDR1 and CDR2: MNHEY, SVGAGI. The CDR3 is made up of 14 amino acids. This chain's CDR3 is CASSYEIYNSPLHF. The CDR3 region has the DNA TGTGCCAGCAGTTACGAGATCTATAATTCACCCCTCCACTTT.

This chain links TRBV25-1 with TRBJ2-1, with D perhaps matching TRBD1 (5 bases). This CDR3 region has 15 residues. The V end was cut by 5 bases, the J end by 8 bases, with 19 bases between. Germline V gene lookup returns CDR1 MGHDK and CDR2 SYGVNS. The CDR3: CASSPYTERGHEQFF. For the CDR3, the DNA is TGTGCCAGCAGTCCCTACACAGAAAGGGGTCATGAGCAGTTCTTC. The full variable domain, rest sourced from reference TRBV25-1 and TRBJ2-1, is EADIYQTPRYLVIGTGKKITLECSQTMGHDKMYWYQQDPGMELHLIHYSYGVNSTEKGDLSSESTVSRIRTEHFPLTLESARPSHTSQYLCASSPYTERGHEQFFGPGTRLTVL.

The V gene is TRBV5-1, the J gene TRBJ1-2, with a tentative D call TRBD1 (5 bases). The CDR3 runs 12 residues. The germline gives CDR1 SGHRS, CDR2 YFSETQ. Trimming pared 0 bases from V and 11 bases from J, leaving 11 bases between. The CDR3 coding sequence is TGCGCCAGCAGCTTGGGGGGGAACGCTTACACCTTC. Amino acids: CASSLGGNAYTF.

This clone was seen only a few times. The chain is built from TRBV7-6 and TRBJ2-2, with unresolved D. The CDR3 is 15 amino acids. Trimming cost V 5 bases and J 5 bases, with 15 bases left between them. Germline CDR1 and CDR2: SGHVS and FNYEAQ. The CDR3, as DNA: TGTGCCAGCAGCCCCAGGCTGTACACTACCGGGGAGCTGTTTTTT. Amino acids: CASSPRLYTTGELFF.

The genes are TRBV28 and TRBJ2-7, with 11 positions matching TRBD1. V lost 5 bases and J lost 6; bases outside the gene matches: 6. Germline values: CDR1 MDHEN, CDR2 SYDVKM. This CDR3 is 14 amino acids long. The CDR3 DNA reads TGTGCCAGCAGTACCCCGGACAGGGGGCTCGAGCAGTACTTC. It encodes CASSTPDRGLEQYF.

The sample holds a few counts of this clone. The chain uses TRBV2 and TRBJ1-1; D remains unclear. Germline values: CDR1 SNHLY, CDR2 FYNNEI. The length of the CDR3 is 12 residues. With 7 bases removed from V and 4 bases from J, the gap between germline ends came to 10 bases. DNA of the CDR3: TGTGCCAGCAATCGAGAGATCACTGAAGCTTTCTTT. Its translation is CASNREITEAFF. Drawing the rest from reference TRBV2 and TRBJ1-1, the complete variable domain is EPEVTQTPSHQVTQMGQEVILRCVPISNHLYFYWYRQILGQKVEFLVSFYNNEISEKSEIFDDQFSVERPDGSNFTLKIRSTKLEDSAMYFCASNREITEAFFGQGTRLTVV.

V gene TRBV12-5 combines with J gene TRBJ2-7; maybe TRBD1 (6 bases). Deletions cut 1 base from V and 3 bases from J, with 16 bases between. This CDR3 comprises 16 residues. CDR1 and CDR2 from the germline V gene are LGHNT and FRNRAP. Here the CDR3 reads CASGLESGHVNYEQYF. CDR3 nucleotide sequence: TGTGCTAGTGGTTTGGAATCGGGACACGTGAACTACGAGCAGTACTTC.

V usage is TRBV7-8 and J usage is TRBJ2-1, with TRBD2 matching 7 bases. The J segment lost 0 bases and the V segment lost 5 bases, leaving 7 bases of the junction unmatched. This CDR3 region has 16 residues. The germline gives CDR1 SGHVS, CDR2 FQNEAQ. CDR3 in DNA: TGTGCCAGCAGCGCGCGTGGGGGGGGCTCCTACAATGAGCAGTTCTTC. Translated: CASSARGGGSYNEQFF.

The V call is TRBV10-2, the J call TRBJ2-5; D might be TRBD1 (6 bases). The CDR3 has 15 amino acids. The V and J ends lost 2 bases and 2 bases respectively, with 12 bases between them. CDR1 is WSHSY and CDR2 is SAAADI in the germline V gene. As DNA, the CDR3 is TGCGCCAGCAGTGAGATCTGGGGGCGGCAAGAGACCCAGTACTTC. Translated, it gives CASSEIWGRQETQYF.

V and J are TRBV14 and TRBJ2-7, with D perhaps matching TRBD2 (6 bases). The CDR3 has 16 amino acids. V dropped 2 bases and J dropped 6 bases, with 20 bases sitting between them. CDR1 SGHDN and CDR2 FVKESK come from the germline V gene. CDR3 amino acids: CASSQPGTPLRGEQYF. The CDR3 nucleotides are TGTGCCAGCAGCCAACCCGGGACTCCCCTTCGGGGCGAGCAGTACTTC.

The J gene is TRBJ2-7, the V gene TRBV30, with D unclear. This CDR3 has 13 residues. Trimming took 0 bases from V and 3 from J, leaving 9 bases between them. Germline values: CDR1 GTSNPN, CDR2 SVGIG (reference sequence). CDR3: CAWSVEGYYEQYF. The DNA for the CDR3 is TGTGCCTGGAGTGTAGAAGGGTACTACGAGCAGTACTTC.

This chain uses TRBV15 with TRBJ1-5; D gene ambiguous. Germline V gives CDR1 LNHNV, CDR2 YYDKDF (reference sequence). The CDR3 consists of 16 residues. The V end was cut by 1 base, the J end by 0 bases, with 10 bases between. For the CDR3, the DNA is TGTGCCACCAGCAGAGGGCACAGAGATAGCAATCAGCCCCAGCATTTT. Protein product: CATSRGHRDSNQPQHF.

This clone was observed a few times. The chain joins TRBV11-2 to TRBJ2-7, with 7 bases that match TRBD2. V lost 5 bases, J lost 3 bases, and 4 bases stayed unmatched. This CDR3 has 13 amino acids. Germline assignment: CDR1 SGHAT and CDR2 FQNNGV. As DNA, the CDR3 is TGTGCCAGCAGCAAGGGACTAAACTACGAGCAGTACTTC. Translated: CASSKGLNYEQYF.

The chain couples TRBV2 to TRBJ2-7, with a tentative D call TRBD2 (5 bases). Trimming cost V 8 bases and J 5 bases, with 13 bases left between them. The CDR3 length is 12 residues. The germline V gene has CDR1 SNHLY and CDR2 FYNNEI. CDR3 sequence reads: CASFGVSNEQYF. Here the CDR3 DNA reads TGTGCCAGCTTCGGGGTTAGCAACGAGCAGTACTTC.

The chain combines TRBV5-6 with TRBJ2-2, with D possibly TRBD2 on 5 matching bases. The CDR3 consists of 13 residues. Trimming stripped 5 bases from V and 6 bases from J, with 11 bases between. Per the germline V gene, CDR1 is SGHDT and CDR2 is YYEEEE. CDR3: CASSLGLSGELFF. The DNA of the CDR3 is TGTGCCAGCAGTCTTGGACTTTCCGGGGAGCTGTTTTTT.

In DNA, the CDR3 is TGTGCCAGCAGTTTAGCCATCTACTACGAGCAGTACTTC. It translates to CASSLAIYYEQYF. V usage is TRBV27 and J usage is TRBJ2-7; no clear D. Looked up from germline, CDR1 is MNHEY and CDR2 is SMNVEV (reference sequence). Trimming cost V 2 bases and J 3 bases, with 8 bases left between them. This CDR3 contains 13 residues.

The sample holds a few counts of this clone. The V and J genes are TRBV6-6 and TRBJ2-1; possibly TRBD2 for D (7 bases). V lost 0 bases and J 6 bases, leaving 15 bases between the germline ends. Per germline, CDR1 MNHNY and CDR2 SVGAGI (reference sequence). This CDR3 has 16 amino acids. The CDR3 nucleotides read TGTGCCAGCAGTTACTCAACCGGGGGGCCGGGCAATGAGCAGTTCTTC. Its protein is CASSYSTGGPGNEQFF.

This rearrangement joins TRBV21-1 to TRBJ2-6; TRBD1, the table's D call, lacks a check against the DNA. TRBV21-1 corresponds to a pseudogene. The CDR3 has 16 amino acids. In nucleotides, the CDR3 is TGTGCCAGCAGCAAGGGGGCCCCCGCTGGGGCCAACGTCCTGACTTTC. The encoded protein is CASSKGAPAGANVLTF.

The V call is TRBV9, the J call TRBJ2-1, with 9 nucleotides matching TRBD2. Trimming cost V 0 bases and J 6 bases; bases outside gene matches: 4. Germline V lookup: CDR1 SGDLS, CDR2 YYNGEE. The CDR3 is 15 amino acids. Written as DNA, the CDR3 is TGTGCCAGCAGCGTAGAACAGACTAGCGGCAATGAGCAGTTCTTC. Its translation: CASSVEQTSGNEQFF.

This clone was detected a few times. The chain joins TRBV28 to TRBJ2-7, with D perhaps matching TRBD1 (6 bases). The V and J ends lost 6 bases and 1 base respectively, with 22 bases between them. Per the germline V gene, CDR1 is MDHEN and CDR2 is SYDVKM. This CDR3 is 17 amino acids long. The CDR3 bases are TGTGCCAGCAGCCTGCACAGGGAAGGCCCGGCTTCCTACGAGCAGTACTTC. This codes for CASSLHREGPASYEQYF.

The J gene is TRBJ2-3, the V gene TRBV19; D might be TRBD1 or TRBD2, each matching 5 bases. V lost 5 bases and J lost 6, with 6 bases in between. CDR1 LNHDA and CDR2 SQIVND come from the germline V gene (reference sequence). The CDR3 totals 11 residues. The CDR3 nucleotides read TGTGCCAGTAGTTGGGGGGATACGCAGTATTTT. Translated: CASSWGDTQYF.

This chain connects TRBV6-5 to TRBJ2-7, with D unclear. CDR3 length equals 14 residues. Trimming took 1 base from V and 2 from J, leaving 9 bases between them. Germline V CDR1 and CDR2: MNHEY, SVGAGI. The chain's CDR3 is CASSYLQEAYEQYF. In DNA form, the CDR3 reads TGTGCCAGCAGTTACTTGCAGGAAGCCTACGAGCAGTACTTC.

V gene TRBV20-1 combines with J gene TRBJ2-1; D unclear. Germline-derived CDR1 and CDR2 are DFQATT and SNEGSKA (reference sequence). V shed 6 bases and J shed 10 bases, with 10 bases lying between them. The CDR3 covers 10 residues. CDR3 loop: CSALLREQFF. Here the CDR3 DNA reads TGCAGTGCCCTACTCCGGGAGCAGTTCTTC.

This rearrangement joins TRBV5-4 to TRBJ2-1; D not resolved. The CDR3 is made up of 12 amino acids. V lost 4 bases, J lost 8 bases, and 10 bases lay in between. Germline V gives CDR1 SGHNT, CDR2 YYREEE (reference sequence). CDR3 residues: CASSVRPDEQFF. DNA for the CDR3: TGTGCCAGCAGCGTCCGACCTGATGAGCAGTTCTTC. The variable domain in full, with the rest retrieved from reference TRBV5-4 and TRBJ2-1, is ETGVTQSPTHLIKTRGQQVTLRCSSQSGHNTVSWYQQALGQGPQFIFQYYREEENGRGNFPPRFSGLQFPNYSSELNVNALELDDSALYLCASSVRPDEQFFGPGTRLTVL.

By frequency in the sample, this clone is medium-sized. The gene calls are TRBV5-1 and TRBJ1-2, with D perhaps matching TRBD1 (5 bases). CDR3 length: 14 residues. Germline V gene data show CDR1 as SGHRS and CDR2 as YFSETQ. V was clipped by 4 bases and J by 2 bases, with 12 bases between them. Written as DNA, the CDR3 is TGCGCCAGCAGCGCCAGGGACGGAAACTATGGCTACACCTTC. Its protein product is CASSARDGNYGYTF.

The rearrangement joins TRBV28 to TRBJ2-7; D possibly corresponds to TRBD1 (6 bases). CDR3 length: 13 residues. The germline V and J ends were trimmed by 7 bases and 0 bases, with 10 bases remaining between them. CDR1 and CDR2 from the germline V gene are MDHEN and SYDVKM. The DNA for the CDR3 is TGTGCCAGCACAGGGGTGAGCTCCTACGAGCAGTACTTC. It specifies CASTGVSSYEQYF.

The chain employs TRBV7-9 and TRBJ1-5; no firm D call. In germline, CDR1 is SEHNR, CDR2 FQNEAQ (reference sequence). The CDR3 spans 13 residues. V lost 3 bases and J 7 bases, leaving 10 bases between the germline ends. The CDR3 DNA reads TGTGCCAGCAGCTTCGGGATAGGGCAGCCCCAGCATTTT. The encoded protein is CASSFGIGQPQHF.